The sequence of this T cell receptor (beta chain) was determined in a study of cytomegalovirus exposure and HLA in healthy donors. Findings and limits, study-wide: Highly shared variants forming one cluster were likely a sequencing artifact. After further analysis at a later stage, roughly 16,000 TCR beta sequences were associated with HLA alleles at 0.05 false discovery rate. The study dropped some indistinguishable V segments, TRBV6-2 and TRBV6-3 among them.

About this clone itself: The antigen is not known.

The PCR used 60 Vbeta and 13 Jbeta primers. Generated by immunoSEQ multiplex PCR, the TCRdb table keeps only in-frame clones and is missing some. This sample has 150,000 to 200,000 clones, with about 80% found just once. Per germline, CDR1 SGHRS and CDR2 YFSETQ. Trimming took 5 bases from V and 2 from J; bases not matched to a gene: 2. There are 13 residues in the CDR3. Sequencing was carried out using PBMCs. The clonotype was recovered from a young man in good health and CMV-seronegative. The chain links TRBV5-1 to TRBJ2-7; TRBD1 agrees at 9 bases. The CDR3 sequence: CASRGTGTYEQYF. The CDR3 DNA reads as TGCGCCAGCAGGGGGACAGGGACCTACGAGCAGTACTTC.